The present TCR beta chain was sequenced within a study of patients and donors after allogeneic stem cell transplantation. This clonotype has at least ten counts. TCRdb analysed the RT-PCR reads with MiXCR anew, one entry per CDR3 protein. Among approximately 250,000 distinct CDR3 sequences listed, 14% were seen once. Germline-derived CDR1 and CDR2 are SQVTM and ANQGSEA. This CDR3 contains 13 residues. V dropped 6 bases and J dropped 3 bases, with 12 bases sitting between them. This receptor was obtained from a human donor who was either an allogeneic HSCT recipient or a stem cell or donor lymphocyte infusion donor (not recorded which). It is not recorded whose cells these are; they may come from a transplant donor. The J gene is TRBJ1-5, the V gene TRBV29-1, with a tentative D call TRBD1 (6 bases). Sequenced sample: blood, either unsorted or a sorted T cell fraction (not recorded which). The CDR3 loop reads CSVRDNYNQPQHF. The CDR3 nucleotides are TGCAGCGTGAGGGACAACTACAATCAGCCCCAGCATTTT.